A selection of T cell receptor beta chains follows, all from one sample in a study of glioma-infiltrating T cells after dendritic cell vaccination. Method: immunoSEQ multiplex PCR; TCRdb's copy keeps in-frame clones and lacks some. The sample includes under 75,000 clones, around 85% of them seen just once. The source was blood, collected after dendritic cell vaccination. These receptors were obtained from a human donor with glioblastoma. CDR3s include the opening cysteine and the closing phenylalanine or tryptophan. Part of the rows lack a size; the others show once, few, many or a class for expanded clones.

clone size	V gene	CDR3 protein
.	TRBV5-1	CASSAGAATGTDTQYF
.	TRBV30	CAWSGLAGSGANVLTF
.	TRBV4-1	CASSQVGGQETQYF
.	TRBV29-1	CSGSPGGRSEKLFF
.	TRBV7-2	CASSLSGQGTYEQYF
.	TRBV11-3	CASSHLTSGGAYTDEQYF
.	TRBV4-3	CASSQDWDQTLADTQYF
.	TRBV7-2	CASSLASSPGGEANYGYTF
once	TRBV5-1	CASSGELASGADTQYF
.	TRBV28	CASNLSRGNQPQHF
.	TRBV11-2	CASSLDRAGNSPLHF
.	TRBV5-5	CASSLLQGANSNQPQHF
.	TRBV4-1	CASSQVTGVGYEQYF
.	TRBV28	CASSSLQPHLPGHGYTF
.	TRBV29-1	CSVEGTGVETQYF
.	TRBV19	CASSIRIRGPRYTEAFF
.	TRBV30	CAWAGQGVQPQHF
.	TRBV19	CASSIPRVGETQYF
.	TRBV2	CASLPGLDAYEQYF
.	TRBV27	CASKHGRVGRYEQYF
.	TRBV5-1	CASSLGTGGQEGYTF
few	TRBV7-9	CASSVDRGTNEKLFF
.	TRBV25-1	CASSEYGGAYNEQFF